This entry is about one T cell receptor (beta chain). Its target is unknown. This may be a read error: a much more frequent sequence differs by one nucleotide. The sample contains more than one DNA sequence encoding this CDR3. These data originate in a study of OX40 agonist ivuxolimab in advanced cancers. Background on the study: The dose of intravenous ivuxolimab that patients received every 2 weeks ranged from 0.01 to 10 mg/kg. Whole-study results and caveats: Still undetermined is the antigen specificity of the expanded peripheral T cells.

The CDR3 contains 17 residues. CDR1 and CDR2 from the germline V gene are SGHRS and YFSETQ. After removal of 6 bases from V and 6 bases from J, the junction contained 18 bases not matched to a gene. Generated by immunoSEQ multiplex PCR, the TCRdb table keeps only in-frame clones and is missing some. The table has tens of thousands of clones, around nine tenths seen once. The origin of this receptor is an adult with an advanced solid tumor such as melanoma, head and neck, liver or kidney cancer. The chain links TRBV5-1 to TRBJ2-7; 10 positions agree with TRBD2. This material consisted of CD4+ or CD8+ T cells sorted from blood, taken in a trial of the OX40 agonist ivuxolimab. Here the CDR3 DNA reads TGCGCCAGCACCTATAGCGGTCGAGCGGGAGGGGTCGGCGAGCAGTACTTC. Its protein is CASTYSGRAGGVGEQYF.